Presented here are 21 T cell receptor beta chains from one specimen sequenced in a study of blood T cell repertoires in COVID-19. Assay: immunoSEQ multiplex PCR; the TCRdb copy retains only in-frame clones and omits some. The sample has a few hundred thousand clones; 87% are singletons. Sequences were obtained from PBMCs or T cells enriched from blood (not recorded which). The receptor set was obtained from a woman aged 25 to 45 who had recovered from COVID-19.

The chain uses TRBV19 and TRBJ1-2, with 8 bases matching TRBD1. CDR3 length: 15 residues. Unmatched junction bases numbered 11, after V lost 7 bases and J lost 4 bases. CDR1 is LNHDA and CDR2 is SQIVND in the germline V gene (reference sequence). The CDR3: CASTIPGQGGYGYTF. Here the CDR3 DNA reads TGTGCCAGTACGATCCCAGGACAGGGTGGCTATGGCTACACCTTC.

The chain is built from TRBV2 and TRBJ1-1; D perhaps matches TRBD1 (6 bases). Germline V gene lookup returns CDR1 SNHLY and CDR2 FYNNEI. The CDR3 consists of 13 residues. Deletions cut 6 bases from V and 1 base from J, with 9 bases between. The CDR3 DNA reads TGTGCCAGCAGGCCGGACAGGAACACTGAAGCTTTCTTT. It specifies CASRPDRNTEAFF. Filled out from reference TRBV2 and TRBJ1-1, the complete variable domain reads EPEVTQTPSHQVTQMGQEVILRCVPISNHLYFYWYRQILGQKVEFLVSFYNNEISEKSEIFDDQFSVERPDGSNFTLKIRSTKLEDSAMYFCASRPDRNTEAFFGQGTRLTVV.

This chain connects TRBV6-5 to TRBJ2-5, with a weak D call TRBD1 (5 bases). Looked up from germline, CDR1 is MNHEY and CDR2 is SVGAGI. Trimming cost V 6 bases and J 5 bases, with 16 bases left between them. The CDR3 consists of 14 residues. CDR3 region: CASRDTHGRETQYF. CDR3 coding DNA: TGTGCCAGCAGGGACACTCACGGTCGGGAGACCCAGTACTTC.

The table lists this clone with a count of one. The rearrangement uses TRBV7-9 and TRBJ1-5; tentatively, D is TRBD1 (6 bases). The V gene's germline CDR1 is SEHNR and CDR2 FQNEAQ (reference sequence). Trimming took 4 bases from V and 2 from J, leaving 15 bases between them. The CDR3 has 16 amino acids. CDR3 sequence (DNA): TGTGCCAGCAGCTCAAGTCAGGGGATCGGCAATCAGCCCCAGCATTTT. This gives the protein CASSSSQGIGNQPQHF.

The CDR3 DNA reads TGTGCCAGCTCACCGACTATCGCGGTCGGGGCCAACGTCCTGACTTTC. Its translation: CASSPTIAVGANVLTF. The rearrangement links TRBV18 to TRBJ2-6; the D gene is possibly TRBD2 (5 bases). This CDR3 comprises 16 residues. Trimming removed 3 bases at V and 4 bases at J, with 13 bases between. CDR1 is KGHSH, CDR2 LQKENI, per germline.

Only one count was recorded for this clone. The chain recombines TRBV3-1 (or the pseudogene TRBV3-2) with TRBJ1-2; 7 bases are shared with TRBD1. V shed 4 bases and J 4 bases; nucleotides not matched to a gene: 6. CDR1 LGHDT and CDR2 YNNKEL come from the germline V gene (reference sequence). The CDR3 has 14 residues. The CDR3 spells CASSRQGDGYGYTF. CDR3 bases: TGTGCCAGCAGCCGCCAGGGGGACGGCTATGGCTACACCTTC.

The V call is TRBV29-1, the J call TRBJ2-5; TRBD2 aligns across 11 bases. The CDR3 loop spans 16 amino acids. V lost 6 bases to trimming and J lost 7 bases; unmatched junction nucleotides: 16. Per germline, CDR1 SQVTM and CDR2 ANQGSEA. This CDR3 reads CSVTSGPSGGRGTQYF. The CDR3 DNA sequence: TGCAGCGTGACCTCTGGGCCTAGCGGGGGGCGCGGGACCCAGTACTTC.

Note on this clone: This same CDR3 is encoded by further DNA sequences in the sample. The gene calls are TRBV2 and TRBJ1-1; 8 nucleotides line up with TRBD1. With 4 bases clipped from V and 2 bases from J, the junction kept 3 bases outside the gene matches. This CDR3 has 14 residues. CDR1 SNHLY and CDR2 FYNNEI come from the germline V gene. This CDR3 reads CASSVTGVNTEAFF. DNA for the CDR3: TGTGCCAGCAGTGTGACAGGGGTCAACACTGAAGCTTTCTTT.

The V and J genes are TRBV12-3 or TRBV12-4 and TRBJ1-5; D is unresolved. With 3 bases removed from V and 5 bases from J, the gap between germline ends came to 8 bases. This CDR3 spans 13 amino acids. This chain's CDR3 is CASSFEGYQPQHF. The CDR3 DNA reads as TGTGCCAGCAGTTTTGAGGGTTATCAGCCCCAGCATTTT.

The rearrangement links TRBV5-1 to TRBJ2-3; 8 bases agree with TRBD2. CDR1 SGHRS and CDR2 YFSETQ come from the germline V gene. The CDR3 sequence is 17 residues long. With V trimmed by 2 bases and J by 0 bases, 8 bases remained unmatched. The CDR3 loop reads CASSFPTSGASTDTQYF. In DNA, the CDR3 is TGCGCCAGCAGCTTCCCTACTAGCGGTGCTAGCACAGATACGCAGTATTTT.

CDR3 protein: CASSPRTGPRGNYGYTF. In DNA form, the CDR3 reads TGTGCCAGCAGCCCTAGGACAGGGCCCCGGGGGAACTATGGCTACACCTTC. The rearrangement links TRBV7-8 to TRBJ1-2, with 8 positions matching TRBD1. CDR1 is SGHVS, CDR2 FQNEAQ, per germline. The CDR3 is 17 residues long. V lost 5 bases to trimming and J lost 2 bases; unmatched junction nucleotides: 13. The full variable domain, its missing parts supplied by reference TRBV7-8 and TRBJ1-2, is GAGVSQSPRYKVAKRGQDVALRCDPISGHVSLFWYQQALGQGPEFLTYFQNEAQLDKSGLPSDRFFAERPEGSVSTLKIQRTQQEDSAVYLCASSPRTGPRGNYGYTFGSGTRLTVV.

The chain combines TRBV9 with TRBJ2-5; weak D call: TRBD1 (7 bases). This CDR3 is 16 amino acids long. Germline assignment: CDR1 SGDLS and CDR2 YYNGEE. With 0 bases removed from V and 5 bases from J, the gap between germline ends came to 17 bases. CDR3 sequence reads: CASSVAAGGSGETQYF. In DNA form, the CDR3 reads TGTGCCAGCAGCGTAGCGGCAGGGGGGTCGGGCGAGACCCAGTACTTC.

The V call is TRBV2, the J call TRBJ1-6, with 9 positions matching TRBD1. The length of the CDR3 is 14 residues. V was clipped by 5 bases and J by 9 bases; unmatched bases: 5. Germline V gene sequence: CDR1 SNHLY, CDR2 FYNNEI. DNA for the CDR3: TGTGCCAGCAGTAACAGGGGGCTTATTTCACCCCTCCACTTT. As protein: CASSNRGLISPLHF. Full variable domain (outside the CDR3, taken from reference TRBV2 and TRBJ1-6): EPEVTQTPSHQVTQMGQEVILRCVPISNHLYFYWYRQILGQKVEFLVSFYNNEISEKSEIFDDQFSVERPDGSNFTLKIRSTKLEDSAMYFCASSNRGLISPLHFGNGTRLTVT.

The CDR3 loop reads CAGGNSEDSPLHF. In DNA, the CDR3 is TGTGCCGGAGGGAACTCCGAGGATTCACCCCTCCACTTT. This chain connects TRBV30 to TRBJ1-6; no clear D gene. Germline-derived CDR1 and CDR2 are GTSNPN and SVGIG (reference sequence). The CDR3 runs to 13 residues. Trimming stripped 8 bases from V and 8 bases from J, with 16 bases between.

The chain joins TRBV30 to TRBJ2-7; tentatively, D is TRBD2 (5 bases). Per germline, CDR1 GTSNPN and CDR2 SVGIG (reference sequence). Deletions cut 4 bases from V and 1 base from J, with 14 bases between. The CDR3 is 14 residues long. CDR3 amino acids: CAWNLAMSSYEQYF. CDR3 DNA sequence: TGTGCCTGGAATTTAGCGATGTCGTCCTACGAGCAGTACTTC.

The table lists this clone with a count of one. This chain connects TRBV30 to TRBJ1-3; 7 bases fit TRBD1. Germline CDR1 and CDR2: GTSNPN and SVGIG (reference sequence). This CDR3 region has 17 residues. Germline trimming cut 1 base from V and 0 bases from J; bases unmatched to any gene: 9. CDR3 sequence: CAWSGLSRGYSGNTIYF. The CDR3 DNA is TGTGCCTGGAGTGGTCTGAGCAGGGGGTACTCTGGAAACACCATATATTTT.

This clone has only one observation. The rearrangement links TRBV6-4 to TRBJ2-7; 8 bases line up with TRBD2. Germline CDR1 is MRHNA and CDR2 is SNTAGT. V trimming: 4 bases; J trimming: 3 bases; junction bases outside the gene matches: 8. The CDR3 contains 15 residues. The CDR3 DNA reads as TGTGCCAGCAGTGCCGAGAGCGGGGGAGGCTACGAGCAGTACTTC. Its translation is CASSAESGGGYEQYF.

V usage is TRBV27 and J usage is TRBJ2-7, with D maybe TRBD1 (6 bases). In germline, CDR1 is MNHEY, CDR2 SMNVEV (reference sequence). Trimming shortened V by 5 bases and J by 0 bases, and 11 bases separated the two germline ends. The CDR3 is 14 residues long. This CDR3 is CASSPRTDSYEQYF. In nucleotides, the CDR3 is TGTGCCAGCAGTCCTCGGACAGACTCCTACGAGCAGTACTTC.

This rearrangement joins TRBV18 to TRBJ1-1; D remains unclear. Germline lookup yields CDR1 KGHSH and CDR2 LQKENI. The CDR3 extends over 18 amino acids. Between the trimmed V and J ends, which lost 6 bases and 2 bases, there was a span of 25 bases. This CDR3 reads CASSPKGRERWANTEAFF. The CDR3 region has the DNA TGTGCCAGCTCTCCAAAAGGACGGGAAAGATGGGCCAACACTGAAGCTTTCTTT.

The chain joins TRBV7-2 to TRBJ1-2; D perhaps matches TRBD1 (6 bases). V dropped 5 bases and J dropped 2 bases, with 9 bases sitting between them. Germline V gene lookup returns CDR1 SGHTA and CDR2 FQGNSA. The CDR3 is 13 residues long. CDR3 amino acids: CASSQDSNYGYTF. The DNA for the CDR3 is TGTGCCAGCAGCCAGGACAGCAACTATGGCTACACCTTC.

The genes are TRBV21-1 and TRBJ1-1; the table's D call of TRBD1 was not tested on the DNA. TRBV21-1 counts as a pseudogene. The CDR3 totals 15 residues. The CDR3, as DNA: TGTGCCAGCAGCAAAGGTGCGGCAGGGGGACCTGAAGCTTTCTTT. Translation gives CASSKGAAGGPEAFF.